These 27 T cell receptor beta chains were sequenced from one sample in a study of CD8+ T cells in alopecia areata. cDNA prepared by RNA extraction and subsequent reverse transcription served as the template for sequencing. Here immunoSEQ multiplex PCR was the method, and the copy in TCRdb shows in-frame clones only, minus some. The repertoire includes approximately 160,000 clones, approximately 62% of them detected once, and 14% sits in the top ten. The treatment denotes: oral pan-JAK inhibitor, 5-10 mg twice daily. The material was CD4+ T cells sorted from blood, obtained at week 24, from a patient treated with tofacitinib. Every receptor here comes from a human donor with alopecia areata.

This chain joins TRBV4-1 and TRBJ1-2; a weak D match, TRBD1 (5 bases). V lost 0 bases and J lost 5, with 10 bases in between. Per the germline V gene, CDR1 is MGHRA and CDR2 is YSYEKL. This CDR3 has 14 amino acids. This CDR3 reads CASSQDRAGYGYTF. CDR3 DNA: TGCGCCAGCAGCCAAGATCGGGCAGGGTATGGCTACACCTTC.

To note about this clone: One end of the junction is discordant with germline, which a read error may explain. V and J are TRBV5-6 and TRBJ2-3; 7 bases line up with TRBD1. Germline lookup yields CDR1 SGHDT and CDR2 YYEEEE. The CDR3 is 15 amino acids. Here the CDR3 reads CASTDRWQGTDAQYF. In DNA, the CDR3 is TGTGCCAGCACCGACCGATGGCAGGGGACAGATGCGCAGTATTTT.

The chain couples TRBV29-1 to TRBJ2-1, with TRBD1 matching 8 bases. CDR3 size: 16 residues. Germline V CDR1 and CDR2: SQVTM, ANQGSEA. Trimming at V came to 0 bases and at J to 3 bases, leaving 7 bases not matched to a gene. The CDR3 protein is CSVEELTGAGYNEQFF. The CDR3 DNA reads TGCAGCGTTGAAGAACTGACAGGGGCTGGCTACAATGAGCAGTTCTTC.

This clone was detected once. The CDR3 nucleotides read TGTGCCACCAGCAGACAGTACGAGCAGTACTTC. Its protein product is CATSRQYEQYF. The chain uses TRBV15 and TRBJ2-7; D ambiguous. The germline gives CDR1 LNHNV, CDR2 YYDKDF (reference sequence). Trimming removed 2 bases from V and 4 bases from J, with 3 bases in between. The CDR3 runs to 11 residues.

Points on this clone: The germline gene is not matched at one end of the junction; a read error may be the cause. The chain combines TRBV29-1 with TRBJ1-2; D ambiguous. CDR1 and CDR2 (germline): SQVTM, ANQGSEA. This CDR3 has 13 residues. Written as DNA, the CDR3 is TGCAGCGTTGAAGCCGCCAGCCGGATTTCTCTTACATTC. It codes for CSVEAASRISLTF. The full variable domain, rest sourced from reference TRBV29-1 and TRBJ1-2, is SAVISQKPSRDICQRGTSLTIQCQVDSQVTMMFWYRQQPGQSLTLIATANQGSEATYESGFVIDKFPISRPNLTFSTLTVSNMSPEDSSIYLCSVEAASRISLTFGSGTRLTVV.

The chain joins TRBV5-1 to TRBJ2-2; TRBD1 is a possible D gene (5 bases). Germline V gene lookup returns CDR1 SGHRS and CDR2 YFSETQ. V was clipped by 6 bases and J by 8 bases, with 17 bases between them. This CDR3 has 14 residues. The CDR3 nucleotides read TGCGCCAGCAACCCGACAGAAGGGATAGGGGAGCTGTTTTTT. It is translated as CASNPTEGIGELFF.

The chain combines TRBV2 with TRBJ1-2; 7 nucleotides match TRBD1. The V gene end was trimmed by 3 bases and the J gene end by 7 bases; junction bases not matched to a gene: 2. Germline assignment: CDR1 SNHLY and CDR2 FYNNEI. The CDR3 spans 12 residues. The CDR3 DNA sequence: TGTGCCAGCAGTGACGACAGGGCTGGCTACACCTTC. Protein sequence: CASSDDRAGYTF.

The chain carries TRBV7-2 and TRBJ2-7; D possibly corresponds to TRBD2 (6 bases). CDR1 and CDR2 (germline): SGHTA, FQGNSA. Trimming pared 5 bases from V and 3 bases from J, leaving 14 bases between. CDR3 length equals 14 residues. CDR3 in DNA: TGTGCCAGCAGCCTGAGGGACGGGGGCTACGAGCAGTACTTC. Encoded protein: CASSLRDGGYEQYF.

V usage is TRBV5-1 and J usage is TRBJ1-1; D gene ambiguous. Trimming left V 0 bases short and J 5 bases short, with 8 bases between. CDR3 length: 13 amino acids. Looked up from germline, CDR1 is SGHRS and CDR2 is YFSETQ. In nucleotides, the CDR3 is TGCGCCAGCAGCTTGGGGGTGGAAACTGAAGCTTTCTTT. Protein sequence: CASSLGVETEAFF.

This clone was detected only a few times. CDR3 sequence reads: CASSQVREGYRYTF. In DNA form, the CDR3 reads TGTGCCAGCAGCCAAGTCAGGGAAGGATATCGCTACACCTTC. The chain carries TRBV14 and TRBJ1-2, with D perhaps TRBD1 (5 bases). V lost 1 base and J lost 9, with 15 bases in between. CDR1 SGHDN and CDR2 FVKESK come from the germline V gene. The CDR3 is 14 residues long.

This chain joins TRBV27 and TRBJ1-1; a weak D match, TRBD1 (6 bases). V was pared by 5 bases and J by 10 bases, with 20 bases between. The CDR3 contains 14 residues. Per germline, CDR1 MNHEY and CDR2 SMNVEV (reference sequence). The CDR3, as DNA: TGTGCCAGCAGTAGCCGTGGACAGCTGGAGGGAGCTTTCTTT. Translation: CASSSRGQLEGAFF.

CDR3 sequence: CASSQGFGQDNEQFF. The CDR3 nucleotides read TGTGCCAGCAGCCAAGGTTTCGGACAGGACAATGAGCAGTTCTTC. The chain recombines TRBV4-2 with TRBJ2-1; 7 positions agree with TRBD1. The CDR3 sequence is 15 residues long. Germline V lookup: CDR1 LGHNA, CDR2 YNFKEQ. V shed 1 base, J shed 5 bases, and the junction held 5 bases outside the gene matches.

This clone has only a few counts. V is TRBV4-1 and J is TRBJ2-1; D unresolved. The CDR3 totals 13 residues. Germline assignment: CDR1 MGHRA and CDR2 YSYEKL. V was trimmed by 0 bases and J by 11 bases, leaving 11 bases between them. The CDR3 protein is CASSQDQRQKQFF. CDR3 DNA: TGCGCCAGCAGCCAAGATCAAAGGCAGAAGCAGTTCTTC.

This sequence joins TRBV7-3 and TRBJ2-5; 7 bases are a match to TRBD1. Germline V gives CDR1 SGHTA, CDR2 FQGTGA. V shed 5 bases, J shed 1 base, and the junction held 7 bases outside the gene matches. The CDR3 spans 15 residues. The CDR3 is CASSLGTAIQETQYF. The CDR3 region has the DNA TGTGCCAGCAGCCTAGGGACAGCAATCCAAGAGACCCAGTACTTC.

This clone was picked up a small number of times. V usage is TRBV30 and J usage is TRBJ1-2; D gene uncertain. With 0 bases removed from V and 7 bases from J, the gap between germline ends came to 12 bases. The CDR3 has 13 amino acids. The germline CDR1 and CDR2 sequences are GTSNPN and SVGIG (reference sequence). CDR3 sequence: CAWSVGRAGGYTF. DNA for the CDR3: TGTGCCTGGAGTGTTGGCCGAGCGGGTGGCTACACCTTC.

V and J are TRBV5-1 and TRBJ2-5, with 10 bases identical to TRBD2. The CDR3 extends over 18 amino acids. Germline V gene sequence: CDR1 SGHRS, CDR2 YFSETQ. J lost 5 bases, V lost 0 bases, and 13 bases had no gene match. CDR3 sequence: CASSLVSSGGPGAETQYF. CDR3 DNA: TGCGCCAGCAGCTTGGTTTCTAGCGGGGGCCCCGGGGCGGAGACCCAGTACTTC.

The rearrangement links TRBV19 to TRBJ2-6; D is perhaps TRBD1 (5 bases). Germline assignment: CDR1 LNHDA and CDR2 SQIVND (reference sequence). The CDR3 loop spans 14 amino acids. Between the trimmed V and J ends, which lost 10 bases and 0 bases, there was a span of 10 bases. CDR3 residues: CATWGRSGANVLTF. CDR3 nucleotide sequence: TGTGCCACTTGGGGCCGCTCTGGGGCCAACGTCCTGACTTTC.

This chain joins TRBV19 and TRBJ1-4; TRBD1 is a possible D gene (5 bases). The CDR3 totals 13 residues. CDR1 is LNHDA, CDR2 SQIVND, per germline (reference sequence). Trimming stripped 7 bases from V and 3 bases from J, with 9 bases between. The CDR3 bases are TGTGCCAGTACAGGGCGGCCTAATGAAAAACTGTTTTTT. Protein product: CASTGRPNEKLFF.

V and J are TRBV4-1 and TRBJ1-2; D remains ambiguous. The CDR3 sequence is 14 residues long. CDR1 is MGHRA, CDR2 YSYEKL, per germline. Trimming removed 1 base from V and 4 bases from J, with 10 bases in between. This CDR3 is CASSQVPGFYGYTF. The CDR3 DNA reads as TGCGCCAGCAGCCAAGTTCCAGGATTCTATGGCTACACCTTC.

This clone was detected a few times. V usage is TRBV19 and J usage is TRBJ2-2; 8 bases match TRBD1. The CDR3 runs 13 residues. The V gene's germline CDR1 is LNHDA and CDR2 SQIVND (reference sequence). The V and J ends lost 5 bases and 5 bases, in that order; junction bases with no gene match: 1. The CDR3 DNA is TGTGCCAGTAGTGGACAGGGAACCGGGGAGCTGTTTTTT. Translation gives CASSGQGTGELFF.

This clone was seen more than once but under ten times. The chain employs TRBV29-1 and TRBJ1-5; TRBD1 might be the D (5 bases). V dropped 6 bases and J dropped 4 bases, with 19 bases sitting between them. From germline, CDR1 is SQVTM and CDR2 ANQGSEA. The CDR3 totals 15 residues. The CDR3 sequence is CSVSDGSGLNQPQHF. In nucleotides, the CDR3 is TGCAGCGTCTCTGACGGCTCAGGGCTAAATCAGCCCCAGCATTTT.

This chain uses TRBV23-1 with TRBJ1-3; D ambiguous. TRBV23-1 is known as an ORF, though its function is uncertain. Trimming left V 4 bases short and J 9 bases short, with 10 bases between. The CDR3 has 12 residues. The CDR3 region is CASSPRRFTIYF. DNA for the CDR3: TGCGCCAGCAGTCCCCGTAGATTCACCATATATTTT.

J is TRBJ2-5 and V is TRBV29-1, with 7 bases aligning to TRBD1. This CDR3 contains 15 residues. Looked up from germline, CDR1 is SQVTM and CDR2 is ANQGSEA. V lost 3 bases to trimming and J lost 5 bases; unmatched junction nucleotides: 12. The CDR3 DNA reads as TGCAGCGTTGATGGGTTTGGAAGGGGGCGTGAGACCCAGTACTTC. It specifies CSVDGFGRGRETQYF.

This clone was detected once. This chain links TRBV15 with TRBJ2-1; 11 bases map to TRBD1. The length of the CDR3 is 16 residues. The V gene's germline CDR1 is LNHNV and CDR2 YYDKDF (reference sequence). V lost 1 base and J lost 7; bases outside the gene matches: 6. CDR3 sequence: CATSRVRGTGGNEQFF. CDR3 nucleotide sequence: TGTGCCACCAGCAGAGTTCGGGGGACAGGGGGTAATGAGCAGTTCTTC.

The rearrangement uses TRBV5-4 and TRBJ1-5; no firm D call. The germline gives CDR1 SGHNT, CDR2 YYREEE (reference sequence). This CDR3 has 15 amino acids. V lost 0 bases and J 6 bases, leaving 13 bases between the germline ends. CDR3 in amino acids: CASSLDSHWGQPQHF. The CDR3 nucleotides are TGTGCCAGCAGCTTGGACTCTCATTGGGGTCAGCCCCAGCATTTT. Based on the CDR3 plus reference TRBV5-4 and TRBJ1-5, the full variable domain is ETGVTQSPTHLIKTRGQQVTLRCSSQSGHNTVSWYQQALGQGPQFIFQYYREEENGRGNFPPRFSGLQFPNYSSELNVNALELDDSALYLCASSLDSHWGQPQHFGDGTRLSIL.

This clone was found a few times. The rearrangement joins TRBV30 to TRBJ2-1, with a possible D match to TRBD2 (6 bases). In germline, CDR1 is GTSNPN, CDR2 SVGIG (reference sequence). Deletions cut 3 bases from V and 3 bases from J, with 15 bases between. The CDR3 has 15 amino acids. The CDR3, as DNA: TGTGCCTGGAGGAGAGACGGCGGGAACTACAATGAGCAGTTCTTC. Its translation is CAWRRDGGNYNEQFF. The full variable domain, in which reference TRBV30 and TRBJ2-1 provide the parts outside the CDR3, is SQTIHQWPATLVQPVGSPLSLECTVEGTSNPNLYWYRQAAGRGLQLLFYSVGIGQISSEVPQNLSASRPQDRQFILSSKKLLLSDSGFYLCAWRRDGGNYNEQFFGPGTRLTVL.

The rearrangement uses TRBV4-1 and TRBJ2-3, with D unclear. V was pared by 2 bases and J by 0 bases, with 12 bases between. The CDR3 extends over 16 amino acids. Germline-derived CDR1 and CDR2 are MGHRA and YSYEKL. CDR3 sequence: CASSQTAPPSTDTQYF. Here the CDR3 DNA reads TGCGCCAGCAGCCAAACAGCCCCACCTAGCACAGATACGCAGTATTTT.